The 31 T cell receptor beta chains given below trace back to one sample, sequenced in a study of blood T cell repertoires in COVID-19. Measured with immunoSEQ multiplex PCR; TCRdb has only the in-frame clones, and not every one. Altogether fewer than 250,000 clones are present, roughly 84% being singletons, with the ten largest covering 7% to 9%. Sequencing was done on a sample of PBMCs or T cells enriched from blood (not recorded which). The receptors stem from a man younger than 40 in a cohort exposed to, infected with or recovered from COVID-19 (not recorded which).

This sequence joins TRBV21-1 and TRBJ1-1. TRBV21-1 is assigned pseudogene status. CDR3 length: 16 residues. CDR3: CASSTREAFLNTEAFF. CDR3 coding DNA: TGTGCCAGCAGCACTCGGGAGGCCTTTTTGAACACTGAAGCTTTCTTT.

V is TRBV7-9 and J is TRBJ2-3; 8 bases align to TRBD1. CDR1 SEHNR and CDR2 FQNEAQ come from the germline V gene (reference sequence). The CDR3 has 16 amino acids. Germline trimming cut 5 bases from V and 5 bases from J; bases unmatched to any gene: 12. Here the CDR3 reads CASSPRQGRWLDTQYF. The CDR3 region has the DNA TGTGCCAGCAGCCCGCGACAGGGGCGCTGGTTAGATACGCAGTATTTT.

The CDR3 here is CATRASNYGYTF. CDR3 nucleotides: TGTGCCACCAGGGCTTCTAACTATGGCTACACCTTC. This chain connects TRBV15 to TRBJ1-2; unclear D gene. This CDR3 is 12 amino acids long. From germline, CDR1 is LNHNV and CDR2 YYDKDF (reference sequence). V lost 6 bases, J lost 0 bases, and 5 bases lay in between.

CDR3 region: CASSFWDTDTGELFF. The CDR3 region has the DNA TGCGCCAGCTCATTCTGGGACACGGACACCGGGGAGCTGTTTTTT. The chain employs TRBV5-1 and TRBJ2-2, with D possibly being TRBD1 (6 bases). With 7 bases removed from V and 3 bases from J, the gap between germline ends came to 16 bases. In germline, CDR1 is SGHRS, CDR2 YFSETQ. This CDR3 region has 15 residues.

The rearrangement uses TRBV11-1 and TRBJ1-1, with 8 bases lining up with TRBD1. Losses at the gene ends were 5 bases for V and 4 bases for J; bases not matched to a gene: 9. Germline CDR1 is SGHAT and CDR2 is FQDESV (reference sequence). The CDR3 has 15 amino acids. In nucleotides, the CDR3 is TGTGCCAGCAGCGCCGGACAGGGAGTAACCACTGAAGCTTTCTTT. It codes for CASSAGQGVTTEAFF.

The gene calls are TRBV10-3 and TRBJ1-5, with 11 bases lining up with TRBD1. Trimming at V came to 3 bases and at J to 7 bases, leaving 2 bases not matched to a gene. Germline values: CDR1 ENHRY, CDR2 SYGVKD. This CDR3 has 14 amino acids. This chain's CDR3 is CAISEGQGAQPQHF. As DNA, the CDR3 is TGTGCCATCAGTGAAGGACAGGGGGCACAGCCCCAGCATTTT.

The V call is TRBV28, the J call TRBJ2-3; 7 nucleotides line up with TRBD1. Per germline, CDR1 MDHEN and CDR2 SYDVKM. Trimming at V came to 5 bases and at J to 3 bases, leaving 11 bases not matched to a gene. The CDR3 contains 16 residues. CDR3 loop: CASSPSDRLITDTQYF. In nucleotides, the CDR3 is TGTGCCAGCAGTCCTTCGGACAGGCTCATAACAGATACGCAGTATTTT.

V usage is TRBV12-3 or TRBV12-4 and J usage is TRBJ1-5; D possibly corresponds to TRBD1 (5 bases). V was pared by 8 bases and J by 3 bases, with 11 bases between. This CDR3 comprises 13 residues. DNA of the CDR3: TGTGCCAGCGGACCAGGACACAATCAGCCCCAGCATTTT. This sequence encodes CASGPGHNQPQHF.

The chain employs TRBV28 and TRBJ1-5; D perhaps matches TRBD1 (5 bases). V was clipped by 8 bases and J by 4 bases, with 18 bases between them. CDR3 length equals 15 residues. The germline V gene has CDR1 MDHEN and CDR2 SYDVKM. CDR3 in DNA: TGTGCCAGCTTCTCACCCCAGGGTGCAAATCAGCCCCAGCATTTT. Translated, it gives CASFSPQGANQPQHF.

This chain connects TRBV5-1 to TRBJ2-7; 7 nucleotides line up with TRBD1. The CDR3 sequence is 14 residues long. The junction had 7 bases not matched to a gene; V was cut back by 4 bases and J by 3 bases. Germline CDR1 and CDR2: SGHRS and YFSETQ. CDR3 amino acids: CASSPGTANYEQYF. CDR3 coding DNA: TGCGCCAGCAGCCCCGGGACAGCAAACTACGAGCAGTACTTC.

CDR3 amino acids: CASSAYLTGNRFGNTIYF. In DNA, the CDR3 is TGTGCCAGTAGTGCCTACCTTACAGGGAATCGATTCGGAAACACCATATATTTT. The chain employs TRBV19 and TRBJ1-3; D possibly corresponds to TRBD1 (6 bases). Germline CDR1 reads LNHDA; CDR2 reads SQIVND (reference sequence). V dropped 5 bases and J dropped 4 bases, with 24 bases sitting between them. This CDR3 is 18 amino acids long.

The genes are TRBV7-9 and TRBJ1-5; 8 nucleotides align to TRBD1. V shed 5 bases and J 0 bases; nucleotides not matched to a gene: 6. Germline CDR1 SEHNR, CDR2 FQNEAQ (reference sequence). The CDR3 contains 16 residues. The CDR3 sequence: CASSRTTGASNQPQHF. The CDR3 region has the DNA TGTGCCAGCAGCCGTACGACAGGGGCTAGCAATCAGCCCCAGCATTTT.

The V call is TRBV18, the J call TRBJ2-5; 8 bases fit TRBD1. CDR1 is KGHSH and CDR2 is LQKENI in the germline V gene. This CDR3 region has 19 residues. Losses at the gene ends were 3 bases for V and 5 bases for J; bases not matched to a gene: 20. Here the CDR3 reads CASSPIERTGSQRGETQYF. CDR3 DNA: TGTGCCAGCTCACCCATCGAACGGACAGGGAGCCAAAGGGGCGAGACCCAGTACTTC. The whole variable domain, filled in from reference TRBV18 and TRBJ2-5, reads NAGVMQNPRHLVRRRGQEARLRCSPMKGHSHVYWYRQLPEEGLKFMVYLQKENIIDESGMPKERFSAEFPKEGPSILRIQQVVRGDSAAYFCASSPIERTGSQRGETQYFGPGTRLLVL.

The chain carries TRBV9 and TRBJ2-2, with D perhaps matching TRBD1 (7 bases). V was shortened by 4 bases and J by 3 bases, with 13 bases between the two germline ends. The CDR3 totals 15 residues. Germline CDR1 is SGDLS and CDR2 is YYNGEE. The CDR3 is CASSPQGGYTGELFF. The CDR3 DNA reads TGTGCCAGCAGCCCCCAGGGGGGCTACACCGGGGAGCTGTTTTTT. The full variable domain, with the rest looked up from reference TRBV9 and TRBJ2-2, is DSGVTQTPKHLITATGQRVTLRCSPRSGDLSVYWYQQSLDQGLQFLIQYYNGEERAKGNILERFSAQQFPDLHSELNLSSLELGDSALYFCASSPQGGYTGELFFGEGSRLTVL.

The chain links TRBV7-9 to TRBJ2-1, with 9 nucleotides matching TRBD2. The CDR3 length is 15 residues. J gave up 9 bases and V 7 bases, and 13 bases lay outside the gene matches. Per germline, CDR1 SEHNR and CDR2 FQNEAQ (reference sequence). CDR3 nucleotides: TGTGCCAGCATCCACGCTTTAGCGGGAGTGATTGAGCAGTTCTTC. It is translated as CASIHALAGVIEQFF.

This chain uses TRBV5-1 with TRBJ2-7, with 8 bases identical to TRBD1. The germline gives CDR1 SGHRS, CDR2 YFSETQ. V shed 0 bases and J 6 bases; nucleotides not matched to a gene: 5. This CDR3 region has 14 residues. This CDR3 is CASSLAQGASEQYF. The CDR3 DNA sequence: TGCGCCAGCAGCTTGGCTCAGGGGGCGTCCGAGCAGTACTTC.

The genes are TRBV28 and TRBJ1-2; TRBD1 matches at 7 bases. The trim removed 7 bases at V and 4 bases at J, leaving 12 bases unmatched. Per the germline V gene, CDR1 is MDHEN and CDR2 is SYDVKM. There are 15 residues in the CDR3. The CDR3: CASTLNPQGGYGYTF. The DNA for the CDR3 is TGTGCCAGCACCCTAAACCCCCAGGGGGGCTATGGCTACACCTTC.

The gene calls are TRBV3-1 (or the pseudogene TRBV3-2) and TRBJ2-1, with TRBD1 matching 12 bases. The germline gives CDR1 LGHDT, CDR2 YNNKEL (reference sequence). The CDR3 has 17 residues. With V trimmed by 0 bases and J by 9 bases, 9 bases remained unmatched. The CDR3 here is CASSQESGTGGYIEQFF. DNA for the CDR3: TGTGCCAGCAGCCAAGAGTCCGGGACAGGGGGCTATATTGAGCAGTTCTTC.

The rearrangement joins TRBV2 to TRBJ1-5; 7 bases align to TRBD1. CDR1 SNHLY and CDR2 FYNNEI come from the germline V gene. There are 17 residues in the CDR3. J gave up 3 bases and V 2 bases, and 10 bases lay outside the gene matches. CDR3: CASSEIYWDSHNQPQHF. CDR3 nucleotide sequence: TGTGCCAGCAGTGAAATTTATTGGGACAGTCACAATCAGCCCCAGCATTTT.

The chain employs TRBV29-1 and TRBJ2-1, with 14 bases identical to TRBD2. Germline CDR1 reads SQVTM; CDR2 reads ANQGSEA. Trimming at V came to 6 bases and at J to 0 bases, leaving 16 bases not matched to a gene. The CDR3 is 20 amino acids. This CDR3 reads CSVTPSGTSGSLSSYNEQFF. The CDR3 DNA sequence: TGCAGCGTCACCCCCTCCGGGACTAGCGGGAGCCTTAGCTCCTACAATGAGCAGTTCTTC.

The J gene is TRBJ2-7, the V gene TRBV9; 10 bases map to TRBD2. Germline V lookup: CDR1 SGDLS, CDR2 YYNGEE. This CDR3 contains 17 residues. The V gene end was trimmed by 3 bases and the J gene end by 2 bases; junction bases not matched to a gene: 11. In nucleotides, the CDR3 is TGTGCCAGCAGCGCAAACCCTCTAGCGGGAGCAACCTACGAGCAGTACTTC. Translation gives CASSANPLAGATYEQYF.

The chain uses TRBV12-5 and TRBJ1-1; D is undetermined. This CDR3 region has 12 residues. V was clipped by 2 bases and J by 4 bases, with 5 bases between them. Per germline, CDR1 LGHNT and CDR2 FRNRAP. The CDR3 nucleotides are TGTGCTAGTGGTTTGTACAGCACTGAAGCTTTCTTT. Residues: CASGLYSTEAFF.

Details on this clone: One junction end disagrees with the germline gene, perhaps due to a read error. V gene TRBV11-2 combines with J gene TRBJ2-2; D is unclear. The CDR3 loop spans 15 amino acids. Per the germline V gene, CDR1 is SGHAT and CDR2 is FQNNGV. The DNA of the CDR3 is TGTGCCAGCACCTTAGAGTCCAGAAACACCGGGGAGCTGTTTTTT. It is translated as CASTLESRNTGELFF.

This clone was counted once. The chain has TRBV24-1 and TRBJ2-7, with TRBD1 matching 10 bases. Germline assignment: CDR1 KGHDR and CDR2 SFDVKD. The CDR3 covers 19 residues. After removal of 2 bases from V and 3 bases from J, the junction contained 15 bases not matched to a gene. The CDR3 bases are TGTGCCACCAGTGATTCCTCCCCGGGACAGGGGAAAATATTCTACGAGCAGTACTTC. This gives the protein CATSDSSPGQGKIFYEQYF.

This clone was seen a handful of times. This rearrangement joins TRBV19 to TRBJ2-2; no definite D call. Germline V gives CDR1 LNHDA, CDR2 SQIVND (reference sequence). Trimming shortened V by 8 bases and J by 3 bases, and 10 bases separated the two germline ends. CDR3 length equals 13 residues. DNA of the CDR3: TGTGCCAGTCGGCCCCGGGACACCGGGGAGCTGTTTTTT. Residues: CASRPRDTGELFF.

The chain links TRBV18 to TRBJ2-7; 9 bases are shared with TRBD1. The V gene end was trimmed by 6 bases and the J gene end by 1 base; junction bases not matched to a gene: 10. CDR3 length equals 16 residues. Germline CDR1 KGHSH, CDR2 LQKENI. CDR3 region: CASSPNPGQGSYEQYF. Here the CDR3 DNA reads TGTGCCAGCTCTCCCAATCCGGGACAGGGTTCCTACGAGCAGTACTTC.

This clone has more than one count but fewer than ten. The V and J genes are TRBV11-2 and TRBJ2-4; D possibly corresponds to TRBD2 (6 bases). The CDR3 runs 12 residues. Trimming stripped 5 bases from V and 8 bases from J, with 10 bases between. Germline lookup yields CDR1 SGHAT and CDR2 FQNNGV. The CDR3 loop is CASSRGNYIQYF. CDR3 DNA sequence: TGTGCCAGCAGCCGCGGGAACTACATTCAGTACTTC.

This chain joins TRBV28 and TRBJ1-1; maybe TRBD1 (6 bases). Trimming took 5 bases from V and 6 from J, leaving 13 bases between them. From germline, CDR1 is MDHEN and CDR2 SYDVKM. CDR3 size: 13 residues. The chain's CDR3 is CASSILDRSEAFF. The CDR3 coding sequence is TGTGCCAGCAGTATACTAGACAGGTCTGAAGCTTTCTTT.

The chain recombines TRBV7-3 with TRBJ2-1; 10 bases fit TRBD2. The germline gives CDR1 SGHTA, CDR2 FQGTGA. V gave up 5 bases and J gave up 5 bases; unmatched junction bases: 6. The CDR3 covers 15 residues. The CDR3 is CASSKPGLADNEQFF. CDR3 nucleotide sequence: TGTGCCAGCAGCAAGCCAGGACTAGCGGACAATGAGCAGTTCTTC.

This chain connects TRBV19 to TRBJ2-3; D is unclear. Germline V gene sequence: CDR1 LNHDA, CDR2 SQIVND (reference sequence). Trimming removed 2 bases from V and 4 bases from J, with 7 bases in between. The CDR3 spans 13 residues. CDR3 region: CASSIFGPDTQYF. CDR3 bases: TGTGCCAGTAGTATATTTGGGCCAGATACGCAGTATTTT.

This sequence joins TRBV6-4 and TRBJ1-1, with 10 bases aligning to TRBD1. Germline loops: CDR1 MRHNA, CDR2 SNTAGT. The V and J ends lost 8 bases and 3 bases, in that order; junction bases with no gene match: 15. The CDR3 runs 17 residues. CDR3 DNA: TGTGCCAGCTATAGTGTAAGACGGGGACAGGGGTACACTGAAGCTTTCTTT. Translated: CASYSVRRGQGYTEAFF.